A single sample is the source of the 16 T cell receptor beta chains below, sequenced in a study of cytomegalovirus exposure and HLA in healthy donors. The study ran its PCR with 60 Vbeta and 13 Jbeta primers. TCRdb's table, derived via immunoSEQ multiplex PCR, lists solely in-frame clones and lacks some. The sample has 150,000 to 250,000 clones; roughly four fifths are singletons. The sequenced sample consisted of PBMCs. These receptors all stem from a man younger than 45 in good health and CMV-seronegative.

This clone was found a few times. The chain recombines TRBV7-7 with TRBJ2-5; perhaps TRBD1 as D (7 bases). CDR3 length: 15 residues. V gave up 3 bases and J gave up 4 bases, with 15 bases separating them. From germline, CDR1 is SSHAT and CDR2 FNYEAQ (reference sequence). The CDR3 bases are TGTGCCAGCAGCTTCCGCCAGGGGGGATTAGAGACCCAGTACTTC. This gives the protein CASSFRQGGLETQYF.

The rearrangement links TRBV9 to TRBJ2-7; possibly TRBD1 for D (5 bases). V was pared by 0 bases and J by 4 bases, with 11 bases between. The CDR3 contains 14 residues. Germline V gives CDR1 SGDLS, CDR2 YYNGEE. The CDR3 bases are TGTGCCAGCAGCGTAGCGAGCAGGGAATACGAGCAGTACTTC. Translating it yields CASSVASREYEQYF.

The chain links TRBV27 to TRBJ2-7; the match to TRBD2 covers 11 bases. Germline CDR1 and CDR2: MNHEY and SMNVEV (reference sequence). The CDR3 runs 14 residues. The V and J ends lost 8 bases and 5 bases, in that order; junction bases with no gene match: 8. CDR3 in DNA: TGTGCCAGCTGCTTAGCGGGAGGGAACCACGAGCAGTACTTC. As protein: CASCLAGGNHEQYF.

This rearrangement joins TRBV19 to TRBJ2-1; no definite D call. This CDR3 has 12 amino acids. V was pared by 4 bases and J by 9 bases, with 10 bases between. Germline V CDR1 and CDR2: LNHDA, SQIVND (reference sequence). The CDR3 bases are TGTGCCAGTAGTAACAGCCCTGGTGAGCAGTTCTTC. Protein sequence: CASSNSPGEQFF.

This clone appeared a single time. The chain couples TRBV28 to TRBJ1-5; 8 nucleotides line up with TRBD1. Germline V gene lookup returns CDR1 MDHEN and CDR2 SYDVKM. This CDR3 has 14 residues. J was trimmed by 5 bases and V by 2 bases; bases with no gene match: 2. This chain's CDR3 is CASSLNRGDQPQHF. The DNA for the CDR3 is TGTGCCAGCAGTTTAAACAGGGGGGATCAGCCCCAGCATTTT.

In the case of this clone: A read error may account for a junction end that differs from germline. The chain couples TRBV2 to TRBJ1-1; D uncertain. The CDR3 runs 13 residues. Germline CDR1 reads SNHLY; CDR2 reads FYNNEI. CDR3 in amino acids: CASSEVKNTEAGF. Here the CDR3 DNA reads TGTGCCAGCAGTGAAGTGAAGAACACTGAAGCGGGTTTT.

The chain combines TRBV27 with TRBJ2-3; D is possibly TRBD2 (5 bases). This CDR3 spans 17 amino acids. With 0 bases removed from V and 6 bases from J, the gap between germline ends came to 19 bases. Germline V lookup: CDR1 MNHEY, CDR2 SMNVEV (reference sequence). CDR3 nucleotides: TGTGCCAGCAGTTTATCGTTGAGGGTTGGTGTTTGGGATACGCAGTATTTT. Protein: CASSLSLRVGVWDTQYF.

This rearrangement joins TRBV5-6 to TRBJ1-6, with D tentatively TRBD1 (5 bases). The length of the CDR3 is 17 residues. Trimming took off 2 bases at V and 1 base at J, with 13 bases between the two ends. Per the germline V gene, CDR1 is SGHDT and CDR2 is YYEEEE. This chain's CDR3 is CASSLSPGESYNSPLHF. The CDR3 region has the DNA TGTGCCAGCAGCTTATCCCCGGGGGAATCCTATAATTCACCCCTCCACTTT.

V gene TRBV14 combines with J gene TRBJ2-1, with 10 bases lining up with TRBD2. J was trimmed by 5 bases and V by 2 bases; bases with no gene match: 3. CDR1 and CDR2 (germline): SGHDN, FVKESK. This CDR3 contains 15 residues. The CDR3 nucleotides read TGTGCCAGCAGCCAACCGACTAGCGGGCACAATGAGCAGTTCTTC. This gives the protein CASSQPTSGHNEQFF.

J is TRBJ2-7 and V is TRBV5-1; 10 bases align to TRBD2. V gave up 4 bases and J gave up 4 bases; unmatched junction bases: 8. Germline loops: CDR1 SGHRS, CDR2 YFSETQ. This CDR3 comprises 15 residues. The CDR3 DNA follows: TGCGCCAGCAGCGACTCTAGCGGGAGAGGGTACGAGCAGTACTTC. Translation gives CASSDSSGRGYEQYF.

This clone was observed a handful of times. The genes are TRBV21-1 and TRBJ2-7; no check of the table's D call, TRBD1, against the DNA was made. TRBV21-1 is listed as a pseudogene. CDR3 length: 19 amino acids. The CDR3 is CARAMDRPMGCAVSYEQYF. CDR3 in DNA: TGTGCCAGGGCGATGGACAGGCCCATGGGTTGCGCGGTGTCCTACGAGCAGTACTTC.

This chain links TRBV6-5 with TRBJ1-5, with TRBD1 identical over 8 bases. Germline trimming cut 5 bases from V and 2 bases from J; bases unmatched to any gene: 2. The CDR3 is 14 amino acids. Germline V gene lookup returns CDR1 MNHEY and CDR2 SVGAGI. CDR3 sequence (DNA): TGTGCCAGCAGTGAGACAGGGGGCAATCAGCCCCAGCATTTT. Encoded protein: CASSETGGNQPQHF.

The V and J genes are TRBV11-1 and TRBJ2-7; 7 bases map to TRBD1. CDR1 is SGHAT and CDR2 is FQDESV in the germline V gene (reference sequence). The CDR3 length is 14 residues. Trimming took 5 bases from V and 2 from J; bases not matched to a gene: 6. The CDR3 is CASSPDRAPYEQYF. CDR3 sequence (DNA): TGTGCCAGCAGCCCAGACAGGGCTCCCTACGAGCAGTACTTC.

In regard to this clone: Other DNA sequences in this sample translate to the same CDR3. The chain links TRBV18 to TRBJ1-1, with 8 bases lining up with TRBD1. The CDR3 runs 13 residues. Trimming cost V 4 bases and J 8 bases; bases outside gene matches: 6. Germline CDR1 KGHSH, CDR2 LQKENI. The CDR3 is CASSRKDRDEAFF. DNA of the CDR3: TGTGCCAGCTCACGGAAGGACAGGGACGAAGCTTTCTTT.

The chain has TRBV11-3 and TRBJ2-3, with 10 bases matching TRBD2. Trimming removed 5 bases from V and 2 bases from J; junction bases left unmatched: 1. Germline-derived CDR1 and CDR2 are SGHNT and YENEEA. The CDR3 contains 14 residues. CDR3 in DNA: TGTGCCAGCAGCCTAGCGGGAGTCACAGATACGCAGTATTTT. This gives the protein CASSLAGVTDTQYF.

The chain couples TRBV5-1 to TRBJ2-3, with 7 bases aligning to TRBD2. Germline trimming cut 5 bases from V and 7 bases from J; bases unmatched to any gene: 10. The V gene's germline CDR1 is SGHRS and CDR2 YFSETQ. The CDR3 extends over 14 amino acids. This CDR3 reads CASRPTWGGNTQYF. The CDR3 DNA follows: TGCGCCAGCAGACCGACTTGGGGGGGAAATACGCAGTATTTT.